The sequence of this T cell receptor beta chain was determined in a study of shared clonotypes between healthy human individuals. This CDR3 has 13 residues. Germline lookup yields CDR1 SGDLS and CDR2 YYNGEE. Trimming left V 0 bases short and J 1 base short, with 4 bases between. Naive CD8 isolation took CD45RO-negative cells positively selected for CCR7 and excluded terminally differentiated effector memory CD45RA+ cells. Original methodology: ImmunoSEQ sequences covered only the junction and lacked quality scores; filtering therefore differed. Profiled with immunoSEQ multiplex PCR; TCRdb holds only in-frame clones, not every one. The V and J calls and clone size are taken from that table; D and trimming were inferred from the DNA. The sample includes about 2 million clones, less than 95% of them seen just once. This clone has only a few counts. The antigen is not known. It may be a read error: a sequence one base away is much more abundant. This sample includes further DNA sequences coding for the same CDR3.

Study findings and constraints: Naive CD4 clonotypes overlapped across a few donors at about 5.3%.

The chain links TRBV9 to TRBJ1-1; no clear D. The sequence was collected from a young man in good health. The sequencing input was naive CD8+ T cells sorted from blood. The CDR3 region is CASSVAGNTEAFF. DNA for the CDR3: TGTGCCAGCAGCGTAGCCGGGAACACTGAAGCTTTCTTT.